The following is a TCR beta chain sequence with its context. In this sample, this clone turned up many times. Its antigen is not yet known. No much larger clonotype is one base removed from it; base qualities were not supplied. No patient had received any treatment before thyroid surgery. Patient clinical samples collected from about 2011 to 2018 were retrospectively analysed using T-cell receptor beta sequencing. The sample belongs to a study of metastatic and nonmetastatic thyroid tumors (dated by TCRdb to the early 2020s). For context, the study as a whole: The researchers compared repertoires between peripheral blood samples and tumor or nodule tissue samples from patients with malignant or benign thyroid disease.

General findings and caveats noted by the study authors: In both blood and tumor samples, malignant tumors were reported to have significantly higher TCR beta diversity than benign nodules.

Trimming at the junction amounts to 1 base on V and 7 bases on J, and the germline ends lie 14 bases apart. Based on the germline V gene, the CDR1 and CDR2 sequences are SGHVS and FNYEAQ. The cysteine opens and the phenylalanine closes a CDR3 of 15 amino acids. CDR3 DNA is the only sequence kept; it has 45 bases, read in frame from the first base. The library was built by means of PCR. This sample was sequenced with an Illumina HiSeq 4000. The TCR beta-chain CDR3 region of each patient was profiled by high-throughput sequencing. The authors' analysis ran thus. Drawing on CDR3 differences between clinicopathological groups, the researchers built a classifier meant to tell apart patients with distant-metastatic papillary thyroid cancer. The Shannon index was used to measure repertoire diversity, and the Morisita-Horn index was used to measure how similar tumor and blood repertoires were. The public reads were quality trimmed at Q25 with fastp and then assembled into clones with MiXCR by TCRdb, keeping productive beta chains. None of the V and J calls come from the authors' own analysis; TCRdb made them. Present in this sample are some 14,000 clones, under 25% of which were seen just once. Of the sample, roughly 8% is held by the ten largest clones.

The sample consisted of blood. The source is a female donor with papillary thyroid cancer or a benign thyroid nodule (not recorded which). Some clones in this sample may be carry-over from other donors' samples. The rearrangement combines TRBV7-6 with TRBJ2-1; the D assignment is uncertain and may be TRBD1 or TRBD2, with 5 bases supporting each. At the DNA level, the sequence is TGTGCCAGCAGCTTAGTTCATCCGGGGCCGAATGAGCAGTTCTTC. Its protein product is CASSLVHPGPNEQFF.